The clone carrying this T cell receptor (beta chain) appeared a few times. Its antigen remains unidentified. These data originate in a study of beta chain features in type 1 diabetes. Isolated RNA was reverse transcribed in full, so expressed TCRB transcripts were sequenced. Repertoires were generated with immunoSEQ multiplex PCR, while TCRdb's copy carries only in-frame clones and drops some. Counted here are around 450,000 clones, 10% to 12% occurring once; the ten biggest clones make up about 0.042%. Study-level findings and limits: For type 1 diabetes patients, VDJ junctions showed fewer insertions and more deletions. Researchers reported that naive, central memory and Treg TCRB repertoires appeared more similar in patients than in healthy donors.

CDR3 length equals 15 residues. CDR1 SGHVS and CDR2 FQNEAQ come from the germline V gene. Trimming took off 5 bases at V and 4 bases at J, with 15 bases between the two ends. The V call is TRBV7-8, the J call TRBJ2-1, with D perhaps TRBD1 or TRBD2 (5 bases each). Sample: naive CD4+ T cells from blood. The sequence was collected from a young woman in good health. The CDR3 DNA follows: TGTGCCAGCAGCCGGGGACGCCGGAGTTACAATGAGCAGTTCTTC. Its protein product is CASSRGRRSYNEQFF.